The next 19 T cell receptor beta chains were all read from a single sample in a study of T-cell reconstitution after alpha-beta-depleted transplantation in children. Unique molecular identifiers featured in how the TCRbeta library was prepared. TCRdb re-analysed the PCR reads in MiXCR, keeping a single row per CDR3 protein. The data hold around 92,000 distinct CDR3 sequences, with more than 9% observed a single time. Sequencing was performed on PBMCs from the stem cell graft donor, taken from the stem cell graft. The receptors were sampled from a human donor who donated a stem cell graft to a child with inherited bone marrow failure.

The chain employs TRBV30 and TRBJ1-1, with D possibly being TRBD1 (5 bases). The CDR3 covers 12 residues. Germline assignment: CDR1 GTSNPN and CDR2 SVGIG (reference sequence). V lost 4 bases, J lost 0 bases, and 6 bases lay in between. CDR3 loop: CAWNRMNTEAFF. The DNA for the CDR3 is TGTGCCTGGAACAGGATGAACACTGAAGCTTTCTTT. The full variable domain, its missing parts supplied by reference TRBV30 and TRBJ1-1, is SQTIHQWPATLVQPVGSPLSLECTVEGTSNPNLYWYRQAAGRGLQLLFYSVGIGQISSEVPQNLSASRPQDRQFILSSKKLLLSDSGFYLCAWNRMNTEAFFGQGTRLTVV.

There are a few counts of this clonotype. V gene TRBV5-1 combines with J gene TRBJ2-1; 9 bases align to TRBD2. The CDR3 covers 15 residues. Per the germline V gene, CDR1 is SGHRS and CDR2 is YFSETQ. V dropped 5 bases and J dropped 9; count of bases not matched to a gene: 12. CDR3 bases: TGCGCCAGCAGAGAGGGTTCTAGCGGGATCTTTGAGCAGTTCTTC. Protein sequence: CASREGSSGIFEQFF.

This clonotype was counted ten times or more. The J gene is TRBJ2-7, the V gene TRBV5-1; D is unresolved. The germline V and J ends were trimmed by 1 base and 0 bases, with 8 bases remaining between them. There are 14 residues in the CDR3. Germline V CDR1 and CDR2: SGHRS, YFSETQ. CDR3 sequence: CASSLLGISYEQYF. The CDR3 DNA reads TGCGCCAGCAGCTTGCTAGGGATCTCCTACGAGCAGTACTTC.

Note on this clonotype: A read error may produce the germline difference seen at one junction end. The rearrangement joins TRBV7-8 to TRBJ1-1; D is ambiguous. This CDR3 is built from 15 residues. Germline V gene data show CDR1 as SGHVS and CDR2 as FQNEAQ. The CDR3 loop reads CASSLVGGLSPEPFF. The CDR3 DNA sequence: TGTGCCAGCAGCTTAGTAGGAGGTCTGAGCCCTGAACCTTTCTTT. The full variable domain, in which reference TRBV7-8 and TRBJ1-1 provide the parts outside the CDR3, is GAGVSQSPRYKVAKRGQDVALRCDPISGHVSLFWYQQALGQGPEFLTYFQNEAQLDKSGLPSDRFFAERPEGSVSTLKIQRTQQEDSAVYLCASSLVGGLSPEPFFGQGTRLTVV.

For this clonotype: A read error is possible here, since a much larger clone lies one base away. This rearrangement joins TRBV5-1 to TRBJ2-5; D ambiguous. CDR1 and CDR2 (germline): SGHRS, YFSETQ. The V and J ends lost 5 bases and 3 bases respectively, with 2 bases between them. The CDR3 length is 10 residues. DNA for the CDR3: TGCGCCAGCAGGGAAGAGACCCAGTACTTC. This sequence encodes CASREETQYF.

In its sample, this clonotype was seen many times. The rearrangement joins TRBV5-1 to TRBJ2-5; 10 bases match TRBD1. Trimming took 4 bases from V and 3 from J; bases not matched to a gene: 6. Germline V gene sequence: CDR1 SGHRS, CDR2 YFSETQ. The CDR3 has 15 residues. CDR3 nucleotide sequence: TGCGCCAGCAGCATAACCGGGACAGGGGAAGAGACCCAGTACTTC. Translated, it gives CASSITGTGEETQYF.

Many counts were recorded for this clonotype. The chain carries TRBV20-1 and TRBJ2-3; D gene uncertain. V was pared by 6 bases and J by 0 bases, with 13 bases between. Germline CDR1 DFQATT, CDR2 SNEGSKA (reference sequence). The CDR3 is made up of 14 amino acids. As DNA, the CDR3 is TGCAGTGCGCTAAGGGAAACTAGCACAGATACGCAGTATTTT. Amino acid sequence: CSALRETSTDTQYF.

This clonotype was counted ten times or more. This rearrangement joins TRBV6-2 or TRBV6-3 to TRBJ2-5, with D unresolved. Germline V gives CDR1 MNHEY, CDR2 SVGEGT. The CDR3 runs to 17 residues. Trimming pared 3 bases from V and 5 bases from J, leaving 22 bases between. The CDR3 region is CASSYLNGNSDTETQYF. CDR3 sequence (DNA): TGTGCCAGCAGTTATCTAAATGGGAACAGCGATACGGAGACCCAGTACTTC.

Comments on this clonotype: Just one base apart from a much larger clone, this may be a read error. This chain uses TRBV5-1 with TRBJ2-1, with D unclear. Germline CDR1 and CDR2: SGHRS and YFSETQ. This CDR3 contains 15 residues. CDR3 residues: CASSDQPQPSNEQLF. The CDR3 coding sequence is TGCGCCAGCAGCGACCAACCCCAACCCTCCAATGAGCAGCTCTTC.

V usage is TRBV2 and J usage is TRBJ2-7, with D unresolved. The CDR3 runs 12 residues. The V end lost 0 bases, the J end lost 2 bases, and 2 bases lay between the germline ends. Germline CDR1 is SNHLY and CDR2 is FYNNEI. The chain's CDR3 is CASSEAAYEQYF. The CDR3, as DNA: TGTGCCAGCAGTGAAGCAGCCTACGAGCAGTACTTC.

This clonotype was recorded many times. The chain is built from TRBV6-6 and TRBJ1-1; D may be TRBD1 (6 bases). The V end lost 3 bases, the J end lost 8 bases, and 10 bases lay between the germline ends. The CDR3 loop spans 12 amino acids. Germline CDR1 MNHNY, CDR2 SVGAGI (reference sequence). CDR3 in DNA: TGTGCCAGCAGTTATAAGGACAGCGAAGCTTTCTTT. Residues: CASSYKDSEAFF.

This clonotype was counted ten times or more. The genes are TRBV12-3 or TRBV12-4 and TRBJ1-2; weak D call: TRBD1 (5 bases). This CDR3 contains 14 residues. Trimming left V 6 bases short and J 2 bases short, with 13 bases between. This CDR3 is CASSSGTTNYGYTF. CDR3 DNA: TGTGCCAGCAGCTCCGGGACGACGAACTATGGCTACACCTTC.

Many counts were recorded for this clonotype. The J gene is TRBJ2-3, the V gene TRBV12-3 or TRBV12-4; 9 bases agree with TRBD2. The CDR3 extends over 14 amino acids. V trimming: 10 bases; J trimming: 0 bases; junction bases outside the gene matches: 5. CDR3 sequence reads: CAIAGVSSTDTQYF. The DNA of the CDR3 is TGTGCCATAGCGGGGGTCTCTAGCACAGATACGCAGTATTTT.

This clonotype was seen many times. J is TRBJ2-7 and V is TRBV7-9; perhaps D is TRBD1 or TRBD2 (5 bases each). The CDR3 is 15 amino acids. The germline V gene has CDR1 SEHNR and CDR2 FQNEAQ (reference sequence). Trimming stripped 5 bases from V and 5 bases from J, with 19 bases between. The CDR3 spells CASSPSEGWPNEQYF. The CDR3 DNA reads TGTGCCAGCAGCCCATCAGAGGGGTGGCCAAACGAGCAGTACTTC.

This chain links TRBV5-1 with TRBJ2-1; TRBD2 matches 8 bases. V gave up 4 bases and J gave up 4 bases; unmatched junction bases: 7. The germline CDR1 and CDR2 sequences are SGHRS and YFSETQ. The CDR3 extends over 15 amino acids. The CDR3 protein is CASSPAASGYNEQFF. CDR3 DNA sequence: TGCGCCAGCAGCCCGGCGGCTAGCGGGTACAATGAGCAGTTCTTC. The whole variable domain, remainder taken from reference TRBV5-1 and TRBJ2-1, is KAGVTQTPRYLIKTRGQQVTLSCSPISGHRSVSWYQQTPGQGLQFLFEYFSETQRNKGNFPGRFSGRQFSNSRSEMNVSTLELGDSALYLCASSPAASGYNEQFFGPGTRLTVL.

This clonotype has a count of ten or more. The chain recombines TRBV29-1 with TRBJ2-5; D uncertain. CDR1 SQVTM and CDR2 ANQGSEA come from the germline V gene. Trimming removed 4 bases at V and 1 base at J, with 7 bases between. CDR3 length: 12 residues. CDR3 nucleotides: TGCAGCGTTGCAGAAGGCCAAGAGACCCAGTACTTC. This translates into CSVAEGQETQYF.

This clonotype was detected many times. The CDR3 loop is CASSHRGHEQYF. The CDR3 nucleotides read TGTGCCAGCAGCCACAGGGGCCACGAGCAGTACTTC. V gene TRBV6-5 combines with J gene TRBJ2-7, with 7 bases identical to TRBD1. Trimming took 6 bases from V and 5 from J; bases not matched to a gene: 4. This CDR3 spans 12 amino acids. Per the germline V gene, CDR1 is MNHEY and CDR2 is SVGAGI.

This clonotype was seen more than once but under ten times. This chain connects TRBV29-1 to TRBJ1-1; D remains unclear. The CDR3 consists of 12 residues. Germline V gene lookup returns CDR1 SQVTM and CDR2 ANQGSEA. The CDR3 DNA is TGCATCGTGGGGAGGCTACGAACTGAAGCTTTCTTT. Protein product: CIVGRLRTEAFF.

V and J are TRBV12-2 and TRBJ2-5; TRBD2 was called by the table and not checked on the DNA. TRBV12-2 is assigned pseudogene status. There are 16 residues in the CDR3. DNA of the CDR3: TGTGCAAGTCGCCCCCGACTAGTTAGTTTCGAAGAGACCCAGTACTTC. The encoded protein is CASRPRLVSFEETQYF.